Each of the 2 T cell receptor beta chains below was sequenced from the same sample in a study of siplizumab effects on memory and regulatory T cells. Measured with immunoSEQ multiplex PCR; TCRdb has only the in-frame clones, and not every one. Counted here are approximately 100,000 clones, 85% to 95% occurring once; the ten biggest clones make up around 0.6%. Sequenced input: Tregs sorted from blood. Receptor source: a human donor in good health.

The genes are TRBV5-1 and TRBJ1-2; 11 bases line up with TRBD1. Per the germline V gene, CDR1 is SGHRS and CDR2 is YFSETQ. CDR3 length: 15 amino acids. The junction had 3 bases not matched to a gene; V was cut back by 5 bases and J by 0 bases. The CDR3 region is CASRPDRGPNYGYTF. The DNA for the CDR3 is TGCGCCAGCAGGCCGGACAGGGGGCCTAACTATGGCTACACCTTC.

The chain carries TRBV5-1 and TRBJ2-5; D tentatively fits TRBD1 or TRBD2 (5 bases each). V lost 3 bases and J lost 4, with 13 bases in between. The CDR3 has 14 residues. CDR1 and CDR2 (germline): SGHRS, YFSETQ. The DNA of the CDR3 is TGCGCCAGCAGCTGGGACGTTAGGGGAGAGACCCAGTACTTC. Translating gives CASSWDVRGETQYF.